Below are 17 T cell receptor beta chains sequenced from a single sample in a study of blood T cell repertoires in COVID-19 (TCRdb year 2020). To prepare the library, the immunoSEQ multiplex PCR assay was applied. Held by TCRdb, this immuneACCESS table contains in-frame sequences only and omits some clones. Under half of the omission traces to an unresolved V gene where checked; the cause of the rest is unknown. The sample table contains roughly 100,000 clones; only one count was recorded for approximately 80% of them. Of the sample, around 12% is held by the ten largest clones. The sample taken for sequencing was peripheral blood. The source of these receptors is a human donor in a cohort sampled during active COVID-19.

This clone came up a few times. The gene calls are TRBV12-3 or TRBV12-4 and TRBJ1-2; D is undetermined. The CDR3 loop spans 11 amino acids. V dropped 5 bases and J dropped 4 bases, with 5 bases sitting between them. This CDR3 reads CASSDTYGYTF. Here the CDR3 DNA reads TGTGCCAGCAGTGACACCTATGGCTACACCTTC.

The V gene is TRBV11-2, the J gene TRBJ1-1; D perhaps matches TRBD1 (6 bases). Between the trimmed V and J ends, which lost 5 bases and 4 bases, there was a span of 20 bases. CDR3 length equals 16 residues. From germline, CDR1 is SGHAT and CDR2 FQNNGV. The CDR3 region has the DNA TGTGCCAGCAGCCCCCAACTGGGGGACACCGGCACTGAAGCTTTCTTT. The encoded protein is CASSPQLGDTGTEAFF.

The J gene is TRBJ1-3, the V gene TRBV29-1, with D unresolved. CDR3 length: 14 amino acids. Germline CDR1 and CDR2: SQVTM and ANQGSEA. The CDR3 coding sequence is TGCGGAGGGTCCCCCGGGTTTATGGGAAACACCATATATTTT. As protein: CGGSPGFMGNTIYF.

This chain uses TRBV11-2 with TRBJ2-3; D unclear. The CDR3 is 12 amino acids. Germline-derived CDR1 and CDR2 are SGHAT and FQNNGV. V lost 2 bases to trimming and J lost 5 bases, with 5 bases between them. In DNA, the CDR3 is TGTGCCAGCAGCTTAAATAAAGATACGCAGTATTTT. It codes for CASSLNKDTQYF.

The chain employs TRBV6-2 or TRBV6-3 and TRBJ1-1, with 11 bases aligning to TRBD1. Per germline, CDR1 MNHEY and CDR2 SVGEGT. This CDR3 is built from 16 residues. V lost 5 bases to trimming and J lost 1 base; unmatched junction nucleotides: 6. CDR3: CASSHWGTGGNTEAFF. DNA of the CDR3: TGTGCCAGCAGTCACTGGGGGACAGGGGGGAACACTGAAGCTTTCTTT.

CDR3 coding DNA: TGTGCCAGCAGAGCGGGGTTAAACACTGAAGCTTTCTTT. Its translation: CASRAGLNTEAFF. The chain employs TRBV6-5 and TRBJ1-1; D call uncertain. V was trimmed by 6 bases and J by 2 bases, leaving 10 bases between them. There are 13 residues in the CDR3. CDR1 MNHEY and CDR2 SVGAGI come from the germline V gene.

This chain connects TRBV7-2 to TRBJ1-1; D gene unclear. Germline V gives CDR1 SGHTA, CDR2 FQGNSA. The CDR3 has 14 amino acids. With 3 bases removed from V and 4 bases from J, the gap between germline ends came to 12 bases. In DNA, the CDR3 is TGTGCCAGCAGCTTCCGCCCGAGCGGCACTGAAGCTTTCTTT. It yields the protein CASSFRPSGTEAFF.

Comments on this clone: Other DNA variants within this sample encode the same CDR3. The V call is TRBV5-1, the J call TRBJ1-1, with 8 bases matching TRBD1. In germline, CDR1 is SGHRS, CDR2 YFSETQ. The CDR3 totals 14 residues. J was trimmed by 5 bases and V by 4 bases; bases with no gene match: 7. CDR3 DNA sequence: TGCGCCAGCAGCCCTCAGGGGGCTGGTACTGAAGCTTTCTTT. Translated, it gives CASSPQGAGTEAFF.

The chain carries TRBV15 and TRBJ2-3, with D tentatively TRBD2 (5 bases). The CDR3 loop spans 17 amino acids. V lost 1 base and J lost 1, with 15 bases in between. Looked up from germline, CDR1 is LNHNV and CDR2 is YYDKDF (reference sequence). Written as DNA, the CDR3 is TGTGCCACCAGCAGAGCGGAGGCTCCCCGGGGCACAGATACGCAGTATTTT. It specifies CATSRAEAPRGTDTQYF.

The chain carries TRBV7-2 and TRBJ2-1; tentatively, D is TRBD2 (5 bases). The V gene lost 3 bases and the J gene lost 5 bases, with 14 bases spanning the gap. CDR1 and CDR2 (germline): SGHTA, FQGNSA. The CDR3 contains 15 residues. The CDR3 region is CASSLRVGKNNEQFF. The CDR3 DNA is TGTGCCAGCAGCTTGAGGGTGGGAAAAAACAATGAGCAGTTCTTC.

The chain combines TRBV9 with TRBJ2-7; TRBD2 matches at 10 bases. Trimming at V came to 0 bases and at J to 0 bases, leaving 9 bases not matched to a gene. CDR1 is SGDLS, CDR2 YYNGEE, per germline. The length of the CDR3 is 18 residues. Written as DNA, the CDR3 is TGTGCCAGCAGCGTAGTAGCGGGGGGCTATATTCTCTCCTACGAGCAGTACTTC. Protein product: CASSVVAGGYILSYEQYF.

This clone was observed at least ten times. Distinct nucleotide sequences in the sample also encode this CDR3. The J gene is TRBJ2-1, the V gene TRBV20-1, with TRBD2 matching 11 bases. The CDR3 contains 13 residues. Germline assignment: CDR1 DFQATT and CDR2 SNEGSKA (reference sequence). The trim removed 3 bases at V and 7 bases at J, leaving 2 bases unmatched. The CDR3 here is CSASLAGGNEQFF. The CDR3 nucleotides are TGCAGTGCTAGTTTAGCGGGGGGGAATGAGCAGTTCTTC.

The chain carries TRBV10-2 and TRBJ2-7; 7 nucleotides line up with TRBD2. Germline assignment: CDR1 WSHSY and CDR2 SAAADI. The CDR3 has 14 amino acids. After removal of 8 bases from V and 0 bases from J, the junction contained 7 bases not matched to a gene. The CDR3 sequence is CASALGGGSYEQYF. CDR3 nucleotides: TGCGCCAGCGCTCTGGGCGGGGGCTCCTACGAGCAGTACTTC.

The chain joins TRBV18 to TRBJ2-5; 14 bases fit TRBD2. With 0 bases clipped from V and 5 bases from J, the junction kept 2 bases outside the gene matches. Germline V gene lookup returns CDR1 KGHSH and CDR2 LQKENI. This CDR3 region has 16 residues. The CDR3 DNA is TGTGCCAGCTCACCACCGGGACTAGCGGGGGCGGAGACCCAGTACTTC. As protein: CASSPPGLAGAETQYF.

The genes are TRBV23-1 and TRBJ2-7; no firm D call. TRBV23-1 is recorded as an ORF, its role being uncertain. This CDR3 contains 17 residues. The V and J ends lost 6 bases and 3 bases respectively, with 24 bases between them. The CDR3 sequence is CASRPTVNLTQIYEQYF. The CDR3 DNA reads TGCGCCAGCAGACCCACAGTGAACCTTACCCAGATCTACGAGCAGTACTTC.

Written as DNA, the CDR3 is TGTGCCAGCGGTTTGACAGGGCCCTACAATGAGCAGTTCTTC. Amino acid sequence: CASGLTGPYNEQFF. The V and J genes are TRBV6-2 or TRBV6-3 and TRBJ2-1, with 7 bases lining up with TRBD1. The CDR3 contains 14 residues. Germline assignment: CDR1 MNHEY and CDR2 SVGEGT. V trimming: 8 bases; J trimming: 2 bases; junction bases outside the gene matches: 6.

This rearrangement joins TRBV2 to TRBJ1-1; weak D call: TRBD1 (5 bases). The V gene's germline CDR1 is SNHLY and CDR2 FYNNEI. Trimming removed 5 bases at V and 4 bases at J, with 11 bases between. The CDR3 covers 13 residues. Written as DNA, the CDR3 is TGTGCCAGCAGTCAGGGTGTAACCACTGAAGCTTTCTTT. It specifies CASSQGVTTEAFF.